A single T cell receptor (beta chain) is shown here with its context. The sample is drawn from a study of blood T cell repertoires in COVID-19. Study as a whole: The United States, Italy and Spain were the sources of the acute and convalescent COVID-19 samples. T cells, B-cell-depleted T cells, or PBMCs supplied cDNA or gDNA.

Authors' analysis steps: Researchers report that nucleated cell counts were estimated from reference gene primer amplification. Here immunoSEQ multiplex PCR was the method, and the copy in TCRdb shows in-frame clones only, minus some. V and J calls and clone size are as listed in that table; D and trimming were resolved from the DNA. The data show about 98,000 clones, with roughly 80% seen just once and roughly 11% held by the top ten. The trim removed 3 bases at V and 2 bases at J, leaving 8 bases unmatched. Per the germline V gene, CDR1 is MNHNS and CDR2 is SASEGT. The length of the CDR3 is 16 residues.

V gene TRBV6-1 combines with J gene TRBJ2-3; 7 nucleotides match TRBD2. The sequence derives from a man between 65 and 79 years old with active or convalescent COVID-19. Material for sequencing was peripheral blood. Written as DNA, the CDR3 is TGTGCCAGCAGTGAGATCCTTAGCGGGTACACAGATACGCAGTATTTT. This sequence encodes CASSEILSGYTDTQYF.